The 5 T cell receptor beta chains presented below share a single source sample, sequenced in a study of regulatory T cells in long-lasting Graves disease. Sample time point: newly diagnosed GD, antithyroid drugs for less than 3 months. Isolated PBMC RNA provided the starting material for the TCR library. Construction of TCR beta libraries relied on iRepertoire HTBI primers and on Arm-PCR targeting CDR3 regions. TCRdb redid the calling of the multiplex PCR reads with MiXCR, one entry per CDR3 protein. The sample carries about 420,000 distinct CDR3 sequences, around 17% recorded once. This same sample was also taken into another study, of T cells in Graves' hyperthyroidism and ophthalmopathy.

The sample in question was peripheral blood mononuclear cells (PBMCs), obtained at new diagnosis, from a patient treated with antithyroid drugs. The source of these receptors is a woman under 30 with Graves disease.

There are many counts of this clonotype. The V gene is TRBV5-6, the J gene TRBJ2-7; TRBD1 is a possible D gene (6 bases). Looked up from germline, CDR1 is SGHDT and CDR2 is YYEEEE. Trimming stripped 4 bases from V and 2 bases from J, with 13 bases between. The CDR3 runs to 14 residues. In DNA, the CDR3 is TGTGCCAGCAGCCCCTTGGACAGACCCTACGAGCAGTACTTC. The encoded protein is CASSPLDRPYEQYF.

The J gene is TRBJ2-2, the V gene TRBV6-1, with 8 bases fitting TRBD1. CDR3 length: 15 residues. Germline trimming cut 4 bases from V and 1 base from J; bases unmatched to any gene: 2. The germline V gene encodes CDR1 MNHNS and CDR2 SASEGT. The CDR3 bases are TGTGCCAGCAGTGCCGGGACAGGGAACACCGGGGAGCTGTTTTTT. This encodes CASSAGTGNTGELFF.

The J gene is TRBJ2-2, the V gene TRBV9, with TRBD1 identical over 8 bases. Germline-derived CDR1 and CDR2 are SGDLS and YYNGEE. V shed 4 bases and J 5 bases; nucleotides not matched to a gene: 10. This CDR3 spans 16 amino acids. The CDR3 nucleotides are TGTGCCAGCAGCCCCAGGGGGCGAGAAGCTACCGGGGAGCTGTTTTTT. Protein product: CASSPRGREATGELFF.

This clonotype occurred many times. This sequence joins TRBV2 and TRBJ2-1; 13 positions agree with TRBD2. Germline V lookup: CDR1 SNHLY, CDR2 FYNNEI. The CDR3 contains 14 residues. V was clipped by 4 bases and J by 9 bases; unmatched bases: 3. The CDR3 reads CASSGTSGSSEQFF. CDR3 nucleotides: TGTGCCAGCAGTGGGACTAGCGGGAGCAGTGAGCAGTTCTTC. Full variable domain (missing parts from reference TRBV2 and TRBJ2-1): EPEVTQTPSHQVTQMGQEVILRCVPISNHLYFYWYRQILGQKVEFLVSFYNNEISEKSEIFDDQFSVERPDGSNFTLKIRSTKLEDSAMYFCASSGTSGSSEQFFGPGTRLTVL.

The V and J genes are TRBV14 and TRBJ1-2; D might be TRBD1 (6 bases). CDR1 SGHDN and CDR2 FVKESK come from the germline V gene. The CDR3 runs 14 residues. V was shortened by 2 bases and J by 4 bases, with 11 bases between the two germline ends. This chain's CDR3 is CASSQYTGSYGYTF. The DNA for the CDR3 is TGTGCCAGCAGCCAATACACAGGGAGCTATGGCTACACCTTC. The full variable domain, in which reference TRBV14 and TRBJ1-2 provide the parts outside the CDR3, is EAGVTQFPSHSVIEKGQTVTLRCDPISGHDNLYWYRRVMGKEIKFLLHFVKESKQDESGMPNNRFLAERTGGTYSTLKVQPAELEDSGVYFCASSQYTGSYGYTFGSGTRLTVV.